The entry that follows covers one T cell receptor (beta chain) sequence. Its antigen is unknown. Profiled with immunoSEQ multiplex PCR; TCRdb holds only in-frame clones, not every one. This sample yields 25,000 to 30,000 clones, of which about 92% are seen a single time; around 0.89% belongs to the top ten. The data stem from a study of lymphopenia after photon versus proton radiotherapy. General study findings and limits: Oligoclonal CD8+ Temra expansion after nadir drove photon patients' diversity drop. Authors raise, but do not show, better survival with proton therapy. Larger post-nadir TCR diversity loss correlated inversely with survival in deceased patients. Proton therapy kept repertoires fairly stable, unlike photons, which gained effector/memory cells.

Germline loops: CDR1 SQVTM, CDR2 ANQGSEA. The CDR3 is made up of 14 amino acids. Trimming removed 3 bases from V and 2 bases from J; junction bases left unmatched: 5. This receptor was taken from a woman aged 50 to 60 with cholangiocarcinoma. The chain uses TRBV29-1 and TRBJ1-1; 8 bases align to TRBD1. This specimen was peripheral blood, taken from a patient treated with photon-based radiotherapy. This CDR3 is CSVDRTGLNTEAFF. The CDR3 DNA is TGCAGCGTTGATAGGACAGGGCTAAACACTGAAGCTTTCTTT.